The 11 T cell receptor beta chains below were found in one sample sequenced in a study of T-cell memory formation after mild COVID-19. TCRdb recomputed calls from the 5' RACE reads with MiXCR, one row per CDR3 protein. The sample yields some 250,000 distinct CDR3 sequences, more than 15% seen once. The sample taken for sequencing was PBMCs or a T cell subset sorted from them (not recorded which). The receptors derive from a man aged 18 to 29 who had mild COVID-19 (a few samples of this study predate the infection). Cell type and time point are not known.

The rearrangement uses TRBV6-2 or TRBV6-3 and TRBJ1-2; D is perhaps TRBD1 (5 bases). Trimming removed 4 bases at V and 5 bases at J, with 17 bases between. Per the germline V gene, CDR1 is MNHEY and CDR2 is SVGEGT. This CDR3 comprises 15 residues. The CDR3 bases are TGTGCCAGCAGTTCCTTTACCGGGACGGTGTATGGCTACACCTTC. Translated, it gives CASSSFTGTVYGYTF.

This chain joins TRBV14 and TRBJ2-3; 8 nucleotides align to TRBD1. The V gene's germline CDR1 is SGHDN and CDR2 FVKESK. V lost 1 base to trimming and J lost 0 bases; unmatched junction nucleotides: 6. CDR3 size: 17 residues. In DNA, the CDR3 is TGTGCCAGCAGCCAAGTTTCCAGGGGGCATAGCACAGATACGCAGTATTTT. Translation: CASSQVSRGHSTDTQYF.

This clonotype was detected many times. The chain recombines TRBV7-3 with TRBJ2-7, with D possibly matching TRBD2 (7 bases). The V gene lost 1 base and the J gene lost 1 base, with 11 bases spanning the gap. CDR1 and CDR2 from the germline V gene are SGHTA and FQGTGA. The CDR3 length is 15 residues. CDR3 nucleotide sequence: TGTGCCAGCAGCTTAAGGCGGGGGCCGTCCTACGAGCAGTACTTC. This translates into CASSLRRGPSYEQYF.

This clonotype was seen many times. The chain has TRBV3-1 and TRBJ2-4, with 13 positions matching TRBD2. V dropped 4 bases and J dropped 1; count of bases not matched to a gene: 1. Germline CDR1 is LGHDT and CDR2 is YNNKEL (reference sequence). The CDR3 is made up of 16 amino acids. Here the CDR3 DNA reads TGTGCCAGCAGCCCGACTAGCGGGGGGGCCAAAAACATTCAGTACTTC. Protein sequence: CASSPTSGGAKNIQYF.

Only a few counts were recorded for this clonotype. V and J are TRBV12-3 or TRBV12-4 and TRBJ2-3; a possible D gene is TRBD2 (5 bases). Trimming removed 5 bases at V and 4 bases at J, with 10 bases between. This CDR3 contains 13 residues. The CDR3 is CASSRERADTQYF. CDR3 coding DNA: TGTGCCAGCAGTCGTGAGAGGGCAGATACGCAGTATTTT.

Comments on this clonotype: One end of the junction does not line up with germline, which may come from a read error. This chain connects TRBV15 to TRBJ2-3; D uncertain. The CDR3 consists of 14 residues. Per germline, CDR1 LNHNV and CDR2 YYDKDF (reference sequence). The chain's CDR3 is CATSRDGRADTQYF. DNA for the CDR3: TGTGCCACCAGCCGAGACGGAAGGGCAGATACGCAGTATTTT.

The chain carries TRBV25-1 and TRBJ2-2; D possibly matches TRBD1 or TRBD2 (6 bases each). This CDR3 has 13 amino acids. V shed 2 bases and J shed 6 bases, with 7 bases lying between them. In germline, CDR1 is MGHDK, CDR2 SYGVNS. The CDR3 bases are TGTGCCAGCAGTGAAAGGGGGGCCGGGGAGCTGTTTTTT. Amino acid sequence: CASSERGAGELFF.

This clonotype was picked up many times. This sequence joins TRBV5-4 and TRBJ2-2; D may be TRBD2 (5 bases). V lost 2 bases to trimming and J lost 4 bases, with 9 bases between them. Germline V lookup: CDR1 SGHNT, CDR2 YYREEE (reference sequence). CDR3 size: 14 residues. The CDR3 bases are TGTGCCAGCAGCTTCGGGGTATCCACCGGGGAGCTGTTTTTT. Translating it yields CASSFGVSTGELFF.

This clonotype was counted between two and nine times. The CDR3 region has the DNA TGTGCCAGCAGTTGGACTAGCGGCACAGATACGCAGTATTTT. Its protein product is CASSWTSGTDTQYF. The chain couples TRBV6-2 or TRBV6-3 to TRBJ2-3, with 9 bases matching TRBD2. The CDR3 totals 14 residues. The germline gives CDR1 MNHEY, CDR2 SVGEGT. V was clipped by 4 bases and J by 1 base; unmatched bases: 0.

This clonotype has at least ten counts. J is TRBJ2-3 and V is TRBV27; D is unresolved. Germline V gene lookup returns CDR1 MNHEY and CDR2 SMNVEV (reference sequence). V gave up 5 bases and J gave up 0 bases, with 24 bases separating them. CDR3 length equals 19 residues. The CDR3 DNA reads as TGTGCCAGCAGTCCCCCTTCATTCCGTCGCAGGTCTAGCACAGATACGCAGTATTTT. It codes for CASSPPSFRRRSSTDTQYF.

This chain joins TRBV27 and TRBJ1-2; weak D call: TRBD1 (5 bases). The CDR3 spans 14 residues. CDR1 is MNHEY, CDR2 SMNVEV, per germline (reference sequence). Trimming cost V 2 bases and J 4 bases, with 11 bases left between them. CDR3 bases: TGTGCCAGCAGTTTAGAGGGGACCTCCTATGGCTACACCTTC. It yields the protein CASSLEGTSYGYTF.